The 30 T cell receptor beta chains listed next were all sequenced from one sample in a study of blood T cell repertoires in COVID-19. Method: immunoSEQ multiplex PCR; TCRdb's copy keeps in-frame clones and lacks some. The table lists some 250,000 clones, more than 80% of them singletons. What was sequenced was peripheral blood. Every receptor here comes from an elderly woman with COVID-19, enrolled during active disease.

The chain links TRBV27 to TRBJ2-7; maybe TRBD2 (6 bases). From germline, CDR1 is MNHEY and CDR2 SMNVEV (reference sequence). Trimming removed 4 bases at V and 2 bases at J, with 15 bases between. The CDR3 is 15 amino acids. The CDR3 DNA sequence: TGTGCCAGCAGTTCACGACTCACTAGCACCTACGAGCAGTACTTC. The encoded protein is CASSSRLTSTYEQYF.

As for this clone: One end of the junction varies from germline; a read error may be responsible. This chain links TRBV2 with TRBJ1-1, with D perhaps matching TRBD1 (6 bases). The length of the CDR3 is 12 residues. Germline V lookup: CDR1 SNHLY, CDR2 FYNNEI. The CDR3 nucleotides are TGTGCCAGCAGGGGGGACATAGGGTTAACCTCCTTT. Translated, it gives CASRGDIGLTSF.

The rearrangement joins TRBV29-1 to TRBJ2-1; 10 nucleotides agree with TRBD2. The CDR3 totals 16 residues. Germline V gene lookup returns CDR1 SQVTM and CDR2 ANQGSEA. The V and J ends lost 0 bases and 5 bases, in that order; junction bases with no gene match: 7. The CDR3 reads CSVEDPSGRGNNEQFF. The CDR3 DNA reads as TGCAGCGTTGAAGATCCGAGCGGGAGGGGAAACAATGAGCAGTTCTTC.

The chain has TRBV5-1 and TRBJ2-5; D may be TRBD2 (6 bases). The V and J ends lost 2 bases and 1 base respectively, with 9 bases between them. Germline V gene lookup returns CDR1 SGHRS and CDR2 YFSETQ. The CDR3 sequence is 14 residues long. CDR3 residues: CASSFGGPQETQYF. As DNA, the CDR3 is TGCGCCAGCAGCTTCGGAGGGCCCCAAGAGACCCAGTACTTC.

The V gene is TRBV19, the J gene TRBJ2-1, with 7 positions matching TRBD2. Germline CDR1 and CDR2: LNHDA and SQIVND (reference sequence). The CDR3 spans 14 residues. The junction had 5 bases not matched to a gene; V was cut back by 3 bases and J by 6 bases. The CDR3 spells CASSIGGVGNEQFF. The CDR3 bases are TGTGCCAGTAGTATTGGGGGGGTAGGCAATGAGCAGTTCTTC.

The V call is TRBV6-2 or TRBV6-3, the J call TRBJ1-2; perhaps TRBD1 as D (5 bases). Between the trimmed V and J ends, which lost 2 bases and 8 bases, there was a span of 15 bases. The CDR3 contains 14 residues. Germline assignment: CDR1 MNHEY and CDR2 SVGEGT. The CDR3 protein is CASSYRDSRAGYTF. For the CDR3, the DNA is TGTGCCAGCAGTTACCGGGACTCCCGAGCCGGCTACACCTTC.

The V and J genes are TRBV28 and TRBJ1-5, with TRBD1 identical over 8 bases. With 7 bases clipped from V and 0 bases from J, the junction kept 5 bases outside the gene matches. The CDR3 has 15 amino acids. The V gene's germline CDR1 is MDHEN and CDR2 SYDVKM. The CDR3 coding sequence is TGTGCCAGCACCCTGGGACAGGTTAGCAATCAGCCCCAGCATTTT. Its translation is CASTLGQVSNQPQHF.

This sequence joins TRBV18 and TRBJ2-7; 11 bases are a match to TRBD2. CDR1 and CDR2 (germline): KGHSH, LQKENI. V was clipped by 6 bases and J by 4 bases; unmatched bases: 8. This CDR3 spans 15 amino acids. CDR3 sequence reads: CASSERTSGSYEQYF. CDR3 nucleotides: TGTGCCAGCTCGGAACGGACTAGCGGGTCTTACGAGCAGTACTTC.

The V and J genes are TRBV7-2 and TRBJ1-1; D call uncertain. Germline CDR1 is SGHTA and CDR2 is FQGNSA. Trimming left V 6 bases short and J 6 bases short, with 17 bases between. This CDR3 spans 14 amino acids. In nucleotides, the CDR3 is TGTGCCAGCAGTCCGGCGGGTGGGAGGTCTGAAGCTTTCTTT. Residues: CASSPAGGRSEAFF.

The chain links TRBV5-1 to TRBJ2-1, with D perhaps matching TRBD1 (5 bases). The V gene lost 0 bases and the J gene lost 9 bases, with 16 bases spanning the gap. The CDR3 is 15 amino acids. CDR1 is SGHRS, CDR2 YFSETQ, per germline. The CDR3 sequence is CASSLGWGPLPEQFF. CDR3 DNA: TGCGCCAGCAGCTTGGGGTGGGGCCCGTTGCCTGAGCAGTTCTTC.

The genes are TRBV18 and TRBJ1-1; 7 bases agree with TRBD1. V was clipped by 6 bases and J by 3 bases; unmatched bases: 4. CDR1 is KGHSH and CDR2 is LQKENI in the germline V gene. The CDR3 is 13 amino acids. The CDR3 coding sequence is TGTGCCAGCTCGCATGGGACAGACACTGAAGCTTTCTTT. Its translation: CASSHGTDTEAFF.

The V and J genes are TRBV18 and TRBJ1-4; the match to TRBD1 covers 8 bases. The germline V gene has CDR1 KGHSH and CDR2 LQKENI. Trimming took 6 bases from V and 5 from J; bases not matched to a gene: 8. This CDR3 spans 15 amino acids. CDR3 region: CASSRPGDRNEKLFF. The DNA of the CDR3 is TGTGCCAGCTCCCGGCCGGGGGACAGGAATGAAAAACTGTTTTTT.

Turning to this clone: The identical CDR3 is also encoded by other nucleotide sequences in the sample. CDR3 nucleotide sequence: TGTGCCAGCAGTTTTTTGGGGGCCGGGAATCAGCCCCAGCATTTT. Its translation is CASSFLGAGNQPQHF. The chain uses TRBV28 and TRBJ1-5; a possible D gene is TRBD1 (6 bases). Trimming removed 3 bases from V and 4 bases from J, with 13 bases in between. Per the germline V gene, CDR1 is MDHEN and CDR2 is SYDVKM. The CDR3 spans 15 residues.

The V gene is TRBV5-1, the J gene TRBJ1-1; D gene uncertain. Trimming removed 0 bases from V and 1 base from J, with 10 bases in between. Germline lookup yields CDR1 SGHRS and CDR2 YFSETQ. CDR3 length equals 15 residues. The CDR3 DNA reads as TGCGCCAGCAGCTTGGGCGGACTGACGAACACTGAAGCTTTCTTT. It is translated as CASSLGGLTNTEAFF. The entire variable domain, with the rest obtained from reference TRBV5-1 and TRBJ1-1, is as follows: KAGVTQTPRYLIKTRGQQVTLSCSPISGHRSVSWYQQTPGQGLQFLFEYFSETQRNKGNFPGRFSGRQFSNSRSEMNVSTLELGDSALYLCASSLGGLTNTEAFFGQGTRLTVV.

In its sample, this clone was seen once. CDR3 coding DNA: TGTGCCAGCAGTTCACAGGGGGCTGCTAATGAAAAACTGTTTTTT. It yields the protein CASSSQGAANEKLFF. The rearrangement links TRBV5-6 to TRBJ1-4; 9 nucleotides align to TRBD1. The V gene's germline CDR1 is SGHDT and CDR2 YYEEEE. J gave up 3 bases and V 5 bases, and 5 bases lay outside the gene matches. This CDR3 comprises 15 residues.

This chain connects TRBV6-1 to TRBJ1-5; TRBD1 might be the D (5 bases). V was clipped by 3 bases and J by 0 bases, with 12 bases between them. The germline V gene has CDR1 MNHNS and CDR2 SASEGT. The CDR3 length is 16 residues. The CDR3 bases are TGTGCCAGCAGTGACCCACAGGTCTATAGCAATCAGCCCCAGCATTTT. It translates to CASSDPQVYSNQPQHF.

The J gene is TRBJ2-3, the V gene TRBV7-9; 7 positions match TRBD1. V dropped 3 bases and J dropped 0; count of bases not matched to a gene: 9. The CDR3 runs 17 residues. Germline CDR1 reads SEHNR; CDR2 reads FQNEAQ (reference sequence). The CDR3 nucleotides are TGTGCCAGCAGCTTCGCGCCGACAGGGTTGAGCACAGATACGCAGTATTTT. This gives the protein CASSFAPTGLSTDTQYF.

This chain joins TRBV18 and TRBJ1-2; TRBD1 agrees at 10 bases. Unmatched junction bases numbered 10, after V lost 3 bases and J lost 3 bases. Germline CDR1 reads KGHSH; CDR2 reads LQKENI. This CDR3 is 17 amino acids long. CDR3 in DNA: TGTGCCAGCTCACCTAACCTGGGACAGGGGTACGACTATGGCTACACCTTC. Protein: CASSPNLGQGYDYGYTF.

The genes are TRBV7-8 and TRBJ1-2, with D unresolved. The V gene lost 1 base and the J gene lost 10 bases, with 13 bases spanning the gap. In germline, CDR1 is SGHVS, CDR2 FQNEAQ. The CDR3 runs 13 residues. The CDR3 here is CASSLGREVTYTF. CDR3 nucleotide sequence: TGTGCCAGCAGCTTAGGTCGTGAGGTTACCTACACCTTC.

The CDR3 is CASSLATGNYGYTF. CDR3 DNA: TGTGCCAGCAGTTTAGCGACAGGGAACTATGGCTACACCTTC. V usage is TRBV28 and J usage is TRBJ1-2, with 7 nucleotides matching TRBD1. Trimming cost V 2 bases and J 2 bases; bases outside gene matches: 2. CDR1 and CDR2 from the germline V gene are MDHEN and SYDVKM. This CDR3 has 14 amino acids.

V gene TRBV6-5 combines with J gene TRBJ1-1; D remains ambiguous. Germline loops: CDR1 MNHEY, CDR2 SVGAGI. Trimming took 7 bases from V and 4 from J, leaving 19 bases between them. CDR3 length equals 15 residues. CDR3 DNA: TGTGCCAGCATCAAAGGCGGCACCCTCGGCACTGAAGCTTTCTTT. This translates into CASIKGGTLGTEAFF.

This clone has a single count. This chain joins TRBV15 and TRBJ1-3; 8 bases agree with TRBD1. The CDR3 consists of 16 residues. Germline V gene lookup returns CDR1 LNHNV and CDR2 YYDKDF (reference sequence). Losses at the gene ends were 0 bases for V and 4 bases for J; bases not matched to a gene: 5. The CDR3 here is CATSRETGVPGNTIYF. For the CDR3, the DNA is TGTGCCACCAGCAGAGAGACAGGGGTCCCCGGAAACACCATATATTTT. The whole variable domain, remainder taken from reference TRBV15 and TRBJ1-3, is DAMVIQNPRYQVTQFGKPVTLSCSQTLNHNVMYWYQQKSSQAPKLLFHYYDKDFNNEADTPDNFQSRRPNTSFCFLDIRSPGLGDTAMYLCATSRETGVPGNTIYFGEGSWLTVV.

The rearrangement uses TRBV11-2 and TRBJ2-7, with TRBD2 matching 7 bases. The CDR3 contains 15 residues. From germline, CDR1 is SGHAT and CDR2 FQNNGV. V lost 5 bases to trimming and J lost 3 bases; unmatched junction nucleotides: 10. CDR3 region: CASSPLQRGVYEQYF. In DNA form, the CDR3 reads TGTGCCAGCAGCCCCCTCCAGCGGGGCGTCTACGAGCAGTACTTC.

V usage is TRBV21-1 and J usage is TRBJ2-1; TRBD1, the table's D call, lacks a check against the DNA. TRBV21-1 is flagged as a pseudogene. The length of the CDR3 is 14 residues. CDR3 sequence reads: CASIPGQGMCEQFF. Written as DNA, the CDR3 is TGTGCCAGCATACCGGGACAGGGGATGTGTGAGCAGTTCTTC.

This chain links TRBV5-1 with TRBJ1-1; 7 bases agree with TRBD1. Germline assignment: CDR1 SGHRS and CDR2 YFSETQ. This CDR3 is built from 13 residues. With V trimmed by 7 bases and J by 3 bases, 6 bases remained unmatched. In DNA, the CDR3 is TGCGCCAGCGCTAGACAGGGCGACACTGAAGCTTTCTTT. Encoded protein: CASARQGDTEAFF. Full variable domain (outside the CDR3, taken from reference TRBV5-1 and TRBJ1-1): KAGVTQTPRYLIKTRGQQVTLSCSPISGHRSVSWYQQTPGQGLQFLFEYFSETQRNKGNFPGRFSGRQFSNSRSEMNVSTLELGDSALYLCASARQGDTEAFFGQGTRLTVV.

Here the CDR3 reads CASSSVGGHTGELFF. The CDR3 region has the DNA TGTGCCAGCAGCTCCGTGGGGGGTCACACCGGGGAGCTGTTTTTT. The gene calls are TRBV7-9 and TRBJ2-2, with a weak D call TRBD2 (6 bases). The CDR3 is 15 amino acids. Germline CDR1 and CDR2: SEHNR and FQNEAQ (reference sequence). Trimming removed 4 bases at V and 3 bases at J, with 12 bases between.

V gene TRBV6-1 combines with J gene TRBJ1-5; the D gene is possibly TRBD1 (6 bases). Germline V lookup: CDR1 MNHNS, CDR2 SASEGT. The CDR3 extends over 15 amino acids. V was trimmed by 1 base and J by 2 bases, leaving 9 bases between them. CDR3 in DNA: TGTGCCAGCAGTGAAGGGGGGGGCGGCAATCAGCCCCAGCATTTT. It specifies CASSEGGGGNQPQHF.

CDR3 sequence reads: CAWSVGQGNSPLHF. CDR3 DNA: TGTGCCTGGAGTGTAGGACAGGGGAATTCACCCCTCCACTTT. The V and J genes are TRBV30 and TRBJ1-6; 9 bases line up with TRBD1. The V gene's germline CDR1 is GTSNPN and CDR2 SVGIG (reference sequence). The junction had 1 base not matched to a gene; V was cut back by 0 bases and J by 7 bases. The CDR3 is 14 amino acids.

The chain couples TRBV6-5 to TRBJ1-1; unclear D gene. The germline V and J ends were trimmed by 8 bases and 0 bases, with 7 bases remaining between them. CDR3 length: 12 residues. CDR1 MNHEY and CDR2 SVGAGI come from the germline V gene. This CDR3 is CASGRVNTEAFF. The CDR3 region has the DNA TGTGCCAGCGGGCGGGTGAACACTGAAGCTTTCTTT.

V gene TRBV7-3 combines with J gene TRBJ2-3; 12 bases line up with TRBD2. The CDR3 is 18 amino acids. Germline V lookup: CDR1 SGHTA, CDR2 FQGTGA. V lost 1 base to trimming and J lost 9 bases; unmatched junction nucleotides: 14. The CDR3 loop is CASSLMGPTSGGTETQYF. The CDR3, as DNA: TGTGCCAGCAGCTTAATGGGCCCGACTAGCGGGGGAACGGAGACGCAGTATTTT.